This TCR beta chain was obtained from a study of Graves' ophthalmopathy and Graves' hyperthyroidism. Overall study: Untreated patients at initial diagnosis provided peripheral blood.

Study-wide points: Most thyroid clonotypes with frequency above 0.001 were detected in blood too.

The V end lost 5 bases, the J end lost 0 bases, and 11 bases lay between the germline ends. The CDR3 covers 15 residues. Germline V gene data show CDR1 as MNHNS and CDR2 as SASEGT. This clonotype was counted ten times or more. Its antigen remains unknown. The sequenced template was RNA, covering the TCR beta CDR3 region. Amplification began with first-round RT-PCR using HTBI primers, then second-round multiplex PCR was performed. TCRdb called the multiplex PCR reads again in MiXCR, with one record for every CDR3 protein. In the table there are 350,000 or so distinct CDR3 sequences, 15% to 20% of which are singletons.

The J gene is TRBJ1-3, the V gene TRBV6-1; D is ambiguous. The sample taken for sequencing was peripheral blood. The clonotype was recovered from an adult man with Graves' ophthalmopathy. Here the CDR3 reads CASSPLISSGNTIYF. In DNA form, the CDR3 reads TGTGCCAGCAGTCCCCTTATTAGCTCTGGAAACACCATATATTTT.